This T cell receptor beta chain was sequenced for a study of T cell responses to AZD1222 COVID-19 vaccine. Across the whole study: Both about-4-week and about-12-week second-dose recipients were combined. Study-wide results and limits: Baseline seropositives among AZD1222 recipients totaled only five to seven. Once two AZD1222 doses were given, Spike-specific TCR breadth and depth went up.

Details on this clone: Its antigen is unknown.

The CDR3 is 15 residues long. Trimming took off 6 bases at V and 4 bases at J, with 18 bases between the two ends. In germline, CDR1 is KGHSH, CDR2 LQKENI. The table came from immunoSEQ multiplex PCR; TCRdb's copy has only in-frame clones and leaves some out. In the table there are approximately 200,000 clones, 80% to 90% of which are singletons. The genes are TRBV18 and TRBJ2-5; a possible D gene is TRBD2 (7 bases). The material was peripheral blood, obtained on day 0 of AZD1222 vaccination. This clonotype was obtained from an adult in good health. The CDR3 is CASSQQGGLGETQYF. The CDR3 DNA reads TGTGCCAGCTCCCAACAGGGAGGGCTTGGAGAGACCCAGTACTTC.